The present entry profiles one TCR beta chain with its context. Authors' data handling: The authors estimated nucleated cell counts from reference gene primer amplification. Profiled with immunoSEQ multiplex PCR; TCRdb holds only in-frame clones, not every one. That table supplies the V and J calls and clone size; D and trimming were determined from the DNA. The table lists approximately 160,000 clones, around four fifths of them singletons. V lost 1 base, J lost 6 bases, and 12 bases lay in between. Germline V gives CDR1 SGHTA, CDR2 FQGNSA. The length of the CDR3 is 15 residues. This sample stems from a study of blood T cell repertoires in COVID-19. Study-wide context: COVID-19 samples collected from the United States, Italy and Spain covered acute and convalescent phases. Sample material is recorded as cDNA or gDNA derived from T cells, B-cell-depleted T cells, or PBMCs.

This chain links TRBV7-2 with TRBJ2-2; tentatively, D is TRBD1 (8 bases). This clonotype originated in a human donor in a cohort sampled during active COVID-19. Sequencing used peripheral blood. The CDR3 reads CASSLGTGRAGELFF. CDR3 sequence (DNA): TGTGCCAGCAGCTTAGGGACAGGGAGGGCCGGGGAGCTGTTTTTT.